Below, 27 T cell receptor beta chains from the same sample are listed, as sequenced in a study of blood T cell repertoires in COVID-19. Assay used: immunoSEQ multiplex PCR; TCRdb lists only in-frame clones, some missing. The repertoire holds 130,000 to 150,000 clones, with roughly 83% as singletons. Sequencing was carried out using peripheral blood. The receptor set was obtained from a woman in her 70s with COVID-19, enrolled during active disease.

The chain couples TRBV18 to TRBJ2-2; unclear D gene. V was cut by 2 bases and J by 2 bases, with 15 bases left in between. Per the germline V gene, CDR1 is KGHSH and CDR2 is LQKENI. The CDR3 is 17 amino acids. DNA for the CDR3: TGTGCCAGCTCACCATTTATTGTTACAGAAAACACCGGGGAGCTGTTTTTT. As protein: CASSPFIVTENTGELFF.

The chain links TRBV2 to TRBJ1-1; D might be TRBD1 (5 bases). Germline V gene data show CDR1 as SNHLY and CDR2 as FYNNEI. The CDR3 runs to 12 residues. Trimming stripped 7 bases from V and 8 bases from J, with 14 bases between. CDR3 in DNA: TGTGCCAGCATAGGCAGGGTCAACGAAGCTTTCTTT. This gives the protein CASIGRVNEAFF.

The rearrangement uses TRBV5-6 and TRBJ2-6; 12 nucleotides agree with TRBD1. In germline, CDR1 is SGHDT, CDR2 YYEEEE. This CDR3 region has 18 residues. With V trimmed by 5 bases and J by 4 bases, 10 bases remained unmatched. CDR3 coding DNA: TGTGCCAGCAGATCGCCGGGACAGGGGGCTACGGGGGCCAACGTCCTGACTTTC. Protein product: CASRSPGQGATGANVLTF. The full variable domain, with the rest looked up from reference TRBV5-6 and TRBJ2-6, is DAGVTQSPTHLIKTRGQQVTLRCSPKSGHDTVSWYQQALGQGPQFIFQYYEEEERQRGNFPDRFSGHQFPNYSSELNVNALLLGDSALYLCASRSPGQGATGANVLTFGAGSRLTVL.

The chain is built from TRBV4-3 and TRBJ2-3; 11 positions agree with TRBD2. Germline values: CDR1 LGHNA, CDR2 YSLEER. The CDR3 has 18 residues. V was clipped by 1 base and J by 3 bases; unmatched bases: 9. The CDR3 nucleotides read TGCGCCAGCAGCCAAGGAAGTAGCGGGGGGGCCCGTACAGATACGCAGTATTTT. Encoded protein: CASSQGSSGGARTDTQYF.

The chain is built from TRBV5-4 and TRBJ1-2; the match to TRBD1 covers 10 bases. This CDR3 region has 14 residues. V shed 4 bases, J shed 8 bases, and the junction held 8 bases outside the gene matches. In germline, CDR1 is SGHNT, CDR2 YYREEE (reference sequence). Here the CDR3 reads CASSPPGTGVGYTF. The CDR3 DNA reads TGTGCCAGCAGCCCTCCGGGGACAGGGGTAGGCTACACCTTC.

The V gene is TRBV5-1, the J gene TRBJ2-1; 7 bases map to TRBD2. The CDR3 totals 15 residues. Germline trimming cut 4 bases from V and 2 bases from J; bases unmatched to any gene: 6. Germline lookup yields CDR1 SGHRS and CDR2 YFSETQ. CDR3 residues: CASSQAGPTYNEQFF. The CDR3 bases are TGCGCCAGCAGCCAAGCGGGGCCTACCTACAATGAGCAGTTCTTC.

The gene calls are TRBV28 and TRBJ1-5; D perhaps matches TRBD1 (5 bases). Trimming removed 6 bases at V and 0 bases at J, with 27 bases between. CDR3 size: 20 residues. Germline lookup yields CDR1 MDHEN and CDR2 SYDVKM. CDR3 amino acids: CASSPPSQGLARYSNQPQHF. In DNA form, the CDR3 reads TGTGCCAGCAGCCCACCCTCCCAGGGCTTAGCTAGATATAGCAATCAGCCCCAGCATTTT.

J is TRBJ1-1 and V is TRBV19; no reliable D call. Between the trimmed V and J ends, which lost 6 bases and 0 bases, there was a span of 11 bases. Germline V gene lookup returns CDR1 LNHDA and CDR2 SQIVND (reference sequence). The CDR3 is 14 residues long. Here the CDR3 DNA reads TGTGCCAGTAGCGCAGCGAGCATGAACACTGAAGCTTTCTTT. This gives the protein CASSAASMNTEAFF.

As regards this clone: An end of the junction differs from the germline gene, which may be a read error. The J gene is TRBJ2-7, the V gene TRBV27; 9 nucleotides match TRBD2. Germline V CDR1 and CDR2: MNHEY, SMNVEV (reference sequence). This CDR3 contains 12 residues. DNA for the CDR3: TGTGCCAGCAGTTTCGAGCGGGGGGCTTTTCACTTC. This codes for CASSFERGAFHF.

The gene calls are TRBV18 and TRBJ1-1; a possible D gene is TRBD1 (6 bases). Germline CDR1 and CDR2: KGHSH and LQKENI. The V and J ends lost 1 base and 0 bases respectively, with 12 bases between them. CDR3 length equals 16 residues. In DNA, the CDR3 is TGTGCCAGCTCACCACAGGGCAAGGGGGTGAACACTGAAGCTTTCTTT. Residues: CASSPQGKGVNTEAFF.

The CDR3 reads CASSLAGSYEQYF. CDR3 bases: TGTGCCAGCAGTTTGGCGGGATCCTACGAGCAGTACTTC. The chain combines TRBV7-9 with TRBJ2-7; maybe TRBD2 (6 bases). The germline V gene has CDR1 SEHNR and CDR2 FQNEAQ (reference sequence). The V gene lost 6 bases and the J gene lost 1 base, with 10 bases spanning the gap. The CDR3 spans 13 residues.

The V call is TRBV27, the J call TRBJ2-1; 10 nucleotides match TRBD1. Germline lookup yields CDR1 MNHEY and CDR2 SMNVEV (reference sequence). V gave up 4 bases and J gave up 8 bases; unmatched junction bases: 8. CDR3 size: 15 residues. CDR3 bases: TGTGCCAGCAGTTCTCCGACAGGGGGCCTCCATGAGCAGTTCTTC. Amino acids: CASSSPTGGLHEQFF.

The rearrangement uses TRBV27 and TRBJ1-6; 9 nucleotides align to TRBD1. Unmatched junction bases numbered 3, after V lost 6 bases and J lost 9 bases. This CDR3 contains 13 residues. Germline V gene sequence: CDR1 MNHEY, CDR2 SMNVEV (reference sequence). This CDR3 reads CASRDRGSSPLHF. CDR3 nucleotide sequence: TGTGCCAGCAGAGACAGGGGGAGTTCACCCCTCCACTTT.

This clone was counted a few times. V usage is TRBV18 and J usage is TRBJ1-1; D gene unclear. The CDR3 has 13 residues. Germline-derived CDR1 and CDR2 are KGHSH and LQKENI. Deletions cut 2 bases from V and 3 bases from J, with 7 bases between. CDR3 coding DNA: TGTGCCAGCTCACCAATGGCAGACACTGAAGCTTTCTTT. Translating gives CASSPMADTEAFF.

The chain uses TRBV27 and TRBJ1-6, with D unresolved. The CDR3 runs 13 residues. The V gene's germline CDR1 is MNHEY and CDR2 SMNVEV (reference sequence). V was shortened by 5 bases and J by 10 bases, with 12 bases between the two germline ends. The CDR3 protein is CASSPRTGSPLHF. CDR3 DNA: TGTGCCAGCAGTCCTCGGACTGGATCACCCCTCCACTTT.

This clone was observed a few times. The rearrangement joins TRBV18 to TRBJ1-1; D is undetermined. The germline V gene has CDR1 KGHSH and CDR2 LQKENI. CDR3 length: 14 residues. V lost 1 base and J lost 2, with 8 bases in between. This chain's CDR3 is CASSPLAANTEAFF. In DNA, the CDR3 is TGTGCCAGCTCACCACTGGCGGCTAACACTGAAGCTTTCTTT.

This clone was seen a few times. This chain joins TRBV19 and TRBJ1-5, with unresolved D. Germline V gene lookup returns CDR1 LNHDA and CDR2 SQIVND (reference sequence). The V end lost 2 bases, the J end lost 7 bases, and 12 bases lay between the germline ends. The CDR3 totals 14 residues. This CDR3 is CASSILEGRQPQHF. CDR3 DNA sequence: TGTGCCAGTAGTATACTGGAGGGCCGGCAGCCCCAGCATTTT.

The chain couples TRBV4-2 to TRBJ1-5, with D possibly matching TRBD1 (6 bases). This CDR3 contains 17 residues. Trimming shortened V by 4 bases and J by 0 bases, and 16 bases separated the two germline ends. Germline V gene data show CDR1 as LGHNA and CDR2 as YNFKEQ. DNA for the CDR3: TGTGCCAGCAGCCCCGCGGGGGGCGGGTATAGCAATCAGCCCCAGCATTTT. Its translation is CASSPAGGGYSNQPQHF.

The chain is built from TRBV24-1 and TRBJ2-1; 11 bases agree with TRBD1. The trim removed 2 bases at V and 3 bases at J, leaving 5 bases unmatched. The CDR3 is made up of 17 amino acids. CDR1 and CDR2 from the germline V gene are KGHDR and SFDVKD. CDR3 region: CATSDYSGTGGYNEQFF. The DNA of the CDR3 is TGTGCCACCAGTGATTATTCCGGGACAGGGGGCTACAATGAGCAGTTCTTC.

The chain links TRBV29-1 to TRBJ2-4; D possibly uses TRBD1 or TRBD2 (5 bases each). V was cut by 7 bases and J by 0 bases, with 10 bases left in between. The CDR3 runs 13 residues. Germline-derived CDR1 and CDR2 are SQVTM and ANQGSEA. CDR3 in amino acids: CSAGQGAKNIQYF. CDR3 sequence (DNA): TGCAGCGCGGGGCAGGGAGCCAAAAACATTCAGTACTTC.

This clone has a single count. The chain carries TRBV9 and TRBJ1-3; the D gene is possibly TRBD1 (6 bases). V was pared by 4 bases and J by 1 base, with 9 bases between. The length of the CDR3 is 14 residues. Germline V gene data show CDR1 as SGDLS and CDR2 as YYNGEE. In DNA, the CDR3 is TGTGCCAGCAGCTTTGGGACATCTGGAAACACCATATATTTT. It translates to CASSFGTSGNTIYF. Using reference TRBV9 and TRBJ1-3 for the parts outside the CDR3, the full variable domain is DSGVTQTPKHLITATGQRVTLRCSPRSGDLSVYWYQQSLDQGLQFLIQYYNGEERAKGNILERFSAQQFPDLHSELNLSSLELGDSALYFCASSFGTSGNTIYFGEGSWLTVV.

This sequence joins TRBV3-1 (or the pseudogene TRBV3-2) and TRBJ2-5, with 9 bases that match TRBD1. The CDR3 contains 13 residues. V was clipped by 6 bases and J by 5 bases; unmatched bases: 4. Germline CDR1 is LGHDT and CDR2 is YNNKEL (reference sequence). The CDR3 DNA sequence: TGTGCCAGCAGGGACAGGGGTGGGGAGACCCAGTACTTC. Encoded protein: CASRDRGGETQYF.

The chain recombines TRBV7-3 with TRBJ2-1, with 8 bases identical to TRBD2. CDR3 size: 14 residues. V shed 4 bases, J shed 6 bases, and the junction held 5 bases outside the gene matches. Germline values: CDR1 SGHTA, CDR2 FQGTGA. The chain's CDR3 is CASSCSAGGNEQFF. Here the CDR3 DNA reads TGTGCCAGCAGCTGTTCGGCGGGGGGCAATGAGCAGTTCTTC.

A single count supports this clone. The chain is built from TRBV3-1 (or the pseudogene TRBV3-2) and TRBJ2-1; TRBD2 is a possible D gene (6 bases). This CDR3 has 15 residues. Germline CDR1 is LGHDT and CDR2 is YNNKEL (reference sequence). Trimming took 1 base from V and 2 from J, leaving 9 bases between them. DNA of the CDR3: TGTGCCAGCAGCCAAGGCGGGAAAACCTACAATGAGCAGTTCTTC. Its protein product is CASSQGGKTYNEQFF.

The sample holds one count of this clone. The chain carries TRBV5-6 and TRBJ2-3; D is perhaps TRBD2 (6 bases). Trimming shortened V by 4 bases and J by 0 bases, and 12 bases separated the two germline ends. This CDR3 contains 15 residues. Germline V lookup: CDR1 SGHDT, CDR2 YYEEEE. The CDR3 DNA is TGTGCCAGCAGCCCTATGGGGGGAAGCACAGATACGCAGTATTTT. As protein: CASSPMGGSTDTQYF.

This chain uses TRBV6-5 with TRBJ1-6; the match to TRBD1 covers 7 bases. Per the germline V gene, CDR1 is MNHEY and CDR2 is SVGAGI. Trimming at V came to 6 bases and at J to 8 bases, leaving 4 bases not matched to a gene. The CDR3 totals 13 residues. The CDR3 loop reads CASRRDSDSPLHF. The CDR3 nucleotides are TGTGCCAGCAGACGGGACAGTGATTCACCCCTCCACTTT.

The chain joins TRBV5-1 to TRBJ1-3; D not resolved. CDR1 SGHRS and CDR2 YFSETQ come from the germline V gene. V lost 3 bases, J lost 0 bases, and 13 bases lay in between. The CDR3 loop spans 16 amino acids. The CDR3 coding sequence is TGCGCCAGCAGCTCCTCAGGTCTTAGCTCTGGAAACACCATATATTTT. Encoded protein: CASSSSGLSSGNTIYF.